This TCR beta chain stems from a study of beta chain features in type 1 diabetes. Study-level points and caveats: Equally in patients and controls, shorter templates might have been favored by PCR.

From germline, CDR1 is MNHNY and CDR2 SVGAGI (reference sequence). The CDR3 totals 12 residues. The V end lost 5 bases, the J end lost 5 bases, and 10 bases lay between the germline ends. As every portion of the isolated RNA was reverse transcribed, the sequencing read expressed TCRB transcripts. Libraries were prepared by immunoSEQ multiplex PCR; TCRdb keeps only in-frame clonotypes and omits some of them. The sample lists about 350,000 clones, about 20% occurring once. A heparinised blood draw that averaged roughly 100 mL was obtained once from each donor. Points on this clone: What it binds is unknown.

This sequence joins TRBV6-6 and TRBJ2-7; D perhaps matches TRBD1 (5 bases). This TCR came from a woman aged 18-29 years in good health. The sequenced sample was naive CD4+ T cells from blood. CDR3 nucleotides: TGTGCCAGCAGTCCCAGGGTCCACGAGCAGTACTTC. Translated: CASSPRVHEQYF.